This TCR beta chain was captured in a study of human T cells and chemical hapten exposure. Overall study findings and caveats: PT1 expanded TCR counts and patch test score were linked, and their correlation was positive. The number of TCRs above 1 in 1000 frequency did not change after DPC sensitization.

TCRdb ran MiXCR on the RACE reads and lists one entry per CDR3 protein. The sample comprises about 40,000 distinct CDR3 sequences, approximately 3.5% of which are singletons, and roughly 6.6% rests with the top ten. In germline, CDR1 is DFQATT, CDR2 SNEGSKA (reference sequence). This CDR3 contains 14 residues. V shed 0 bases and J 5 bases; nucleotides not matched to a gene: 4. Noted time point: patch test 2, 6 weeks after DPC sensitization. This sample's treatment: therapeutic diphenylcyclopropenone sensitization with weekly scalp DPC. Comments on this clonotype: Its antigen remains unknown.

Here the sequenced sample was whole blood, taken in connection with sensitization to the hapten diphenylcyclopropenone (DPC). This receptor was obtained from a man aged 40-50 years with alopecia areata. Some clones in this sample may be carry-over from other donors' samples. This chain connects TRBV20-1 to TRBJ1-1; 9 bases are shared with TRBD1. CDR3 amino acids: CSARDRGQGTEAFF. For the CDR3, the DNA is TGCAGTGCTAGAGATCGGGGACAGGGAACTGAAGCTTTCTTT.